This T cell receptor (beta chain) stems from a study of human T cells and chemical hapten exposure. Study-wide results and caveats: Expanded TCRs were compared with controls, and the expanded TCRs formed significantly more large CDR3 similarity clusters. High-frequency TCRs, those above 1 in 1000, stayed the same after DPC sensitization.

TCRdb re-called the RACE reads with MiXCR, one entry per CDR3 protein. The sample records roughly 38,000 distinct CDR3 sequences, more than 8% being singletons. This clonotype was seen only a few times. What it binds is unknown. Time point of the sample: patch test 3, about 24 weeks after DPC sensitization. Treatment meaning: therapeutic diphenylcyclopropenone sensitization with weekly scalp DPC. Whole blood that had not been fractionated was the source of extracted total RNA. Staff drew blood before applying each patch test. Germline lookup yields CDR1 LGHDT and CDR2 YNNKEL (reference sequence). With 1 base removed from V and 6 bases from J, the gap between germline ends came to 4 bases. The CDR3 covers 12 residues.

The chain recombines TRBV3-1 with TRBJ2-1, with no clear D. Sequences were derived from whole blood, sampled in connection with sensitization to the hapten diphenylcyclopropenone (DPC). The sequence derives from a man in his fifties or sixties with alopecia areata. Some clones in this sample may be carry-over from other donors' samples. In DNA form, the CDR3 reads TGTGCCAGCAGCCAAGCGTCCAATGAGCAGTTCTTC. This codes for CASSQASNEQFF.